Listed below are T cell receptor beta chains from one sample, sequenced in a study of blood T cell repertoires in COVID-19. Repertoires were generated with immunoSEQ multiplex PCR, while TCRdb's copy carries only in-frame clones and drops some. The sample shows approximately 240,000 clones, approximately 91% of them seen only once. The sequencing sample was made of peripheral blood. The receptors were sampled from a man aged 25-45 years with COVID-19, enrolled during active disease. CDR3s leave out the opening cysteine and the closing phenylalanine or tryptophan. A row's size may be missing; if present it is once, few, many or a size class.

V gene,clone size,J gene,CDR3 protein
TRBV9,.,TRBJ2-3,ASSVTGGFTDTQY
TRBV5-1,.,TRBJ1-2,ASSLEGGWYGYT
TRBV15,.,TRBJ2-2,ATSSPARVGTGELF
TRBV2,.,TRBJ2-7,ASSDGAAGGIYEQY
TRBV19,.,TRBJ2-3,ASRLAGEDTQY
TRBV5-6,.,TRBJ2-1,ASSFRGTEQF
TRBV11-2,.,TRBJ1-2,ASSSPGYGYT
TRBV19,.,TRBJ2-5,ASRPGRGETQY
TRBV6-5,once,TRBJ2-7,ASSLGTGGREQY
TRBV9,.,TRBJ2-2,ASSVSVSTGELF
TRBV29-1,.,TRBJ1-2,SAGQGKFGGYT
TRBV5-5,.,TRBJ1-3,ASSSRDSSGNTIY
TRBV5-1,.,TRBJ2-3,ASSLDRVEY
TRBV5-4,.,TRBJ2-1,ASRTGTSGGYSYNEQF
TRBV7-2,.,TRBJ1-1,ASSPTGVNTEAF
TRBV4-1,.,TRBJ1-2,ASRRQGNYGYT
TRBV7-9,.,TRBJ1-1,ASSRENTEAF
TRBV19,.,TRBJ1-5,ASSILGEDPPQH
TRBV4-2,.,TRBJ2-3,ASSQRAASGNADTQY
TRBV6-6,.,TRBJ1-5,ASSKQGNQPQH
TRBV11-2,.,TRBJ1-2,ASSFGTGNYGYT
TRBV5-6,.,TRBJ1-1,ASSLQGALVAF
TRBV6-5,.,TRBJ2-7,ASSYSRDRFYEQY
TRBV6-5,.,TRBJ1-2,ASRKTGNNYGYT
TRBV7-9,.,TRBJ1-4,ASRGGTDFATNEKLF
TRBV11-1,.,TRBJ1-2,ASSERQGGTYT
TRBV30,.,TRBJ1-2,AWTLTPNYGYT
TRBV27,.,TRBJ2-3,ASSWGDSTDTQY
TRBV18,.,TRBJ1-1,ASSPLTGAGNTEAF
TRBV18,.,TRBJ2-7,ASSPGRGIGEQY
TRBV7-9,.,TRBJ2-7,ASSPQGLKARYEQY
TRBV5-1,.,TRBJ1-3,ASSLGLTSGNTIY
TRBV6-5,.,TRBJ1-5,ASSYSRASNQPQH
TRBV9,.,TRBJ1-2,ASSAPGTGSSYGYT
TRBV3-1/TRBV3-2,.,TRBJ2-2,ASSQEITSLTGELF
TRBV5-4,.,TRBJ1-5,ASSPEADQPQH
TRBV11-1,.,TRBJ1-6,ASSLTTGVQSPLH
TRBV12-5,.,TRBJ2-7,ASGSPWTEDYEQY
TRBV5-1,.,TRBJ2-3,ASSLASTSSSTDTQY
TRBV25-1,.,TRBJ2-3,ASSEWSLEATDTQY
TRBV7-3,.,TRBJ1-1,ASSLNGGRVTEAF
TRBV5-4,.,TRBJ2-2,ASLPGLANTGELF
TRBV3-1/TRBV3-2,.,TRBJ2-7,ASSQLSEQY
TRBV18,.,TRBJ2-7,ASSPSLAGAQGEQY
TRBV30,.,TRBJ1-1,AWSVLGGITEAF
TRBV29-1,.,TRBJ2-1,SVTTAGYNEQF
TRBV27,.,TRBJ1-5,ASCPRGSGGDQPQH
TRBV3-1/TRBV3-2,.,TRBJ2-7,ASSQGGTGPLIEQY
TRBV30,.,TRBJ2-1,AWSVGLNNEQF